This is a list of T cell receptor beta chains from one sample in a study of blood T cells in healthy people across ages. TCRdb used MiXCR to reprocess the 5' RACE reads, holding one entry per CDR3 protein. The profile shows fewer than 900,000 distinct CDR3 sequences, around 36% of them singletons. The sample comprised blood. The receptor set was obtained from a man younger than 30 in good health. CDR3s include the opening cysteine and the closing phenylalanine or tryptophan. D genes are given only for firm matches. Clone size is not always given. Where it is, it says once, few, many or a class for expanded clones.

j_call	d_call	cdr3_length	clone_size	v_call	cdr3_nt	cdr3_aa
TRBJ2-1	TRBD1	14	-	TRBV6-5	TGTGCCAGCAGCCCTGGACAGGGGACCTACGAGCAGTTCTTC	CASSPGQGTYEQFF
TRBJ1-1	-	17	-	TRBV6-6	TGTGCCAGCAGTTACGGCGACGCTAGGGGGGCTAACACTGAAGCTTTCTTT	CASSYGDARGANTEAFF
TRBJ2-3	TRBD2	15	-	TRBV5-1	TGCGCCAGCAGCTCCCTTAGCGGGAGCACAGATACGCAGTATTTT	CASSSLSGSTDTQYF
TRBJ2-1	-	13	few	TRBV2	TGTGCCAGCTTGGACCGACCCTACAATGAGCAGTTCTTC	CASLDRPYNEQFF
TRBJ2-7	TRBD1	15	-	TRBV5-1	TGCGCCAGCACCTTGGGCCGGGACAGAACCTACGAGCAGTACTTC	CASTLGRDRTYEQYF
TRBJ2-5	TRBD1	19	-	TRBV20-1	TGCAGTGCTAGAGGGGAGAGGGACAGGGGATTGGGACCCCAAGAGACCCAGTACTTC	CSARGERDRGLGPQETQYF
TRBJ2-7	-	16	once	TRBV24-1	TGTGCCACCAGGTCAGGAACTGGAGGCTCCTACAATGAGCAGTACTTC	CATRSGTGGSYNEQYF
TRBJ2-5	-	14	-	TRBV7-2	TGTGCCAGCAGTACTACAGGTCTACAAGAGACCCAGTACTTC	CASSTTGLQETQYF
TRBJ2-1	-	16	-	TRBV7-3	TGTGCCAGCAGCCTACCAAGGAGGGGGCGGCACAATGAGCAGTTCTTC	CASSLPRRGRHNEQFF
TRBJ2-3	TRBD1	16	-	TRBV5-1	TGCGCCAGCAGCCTCGGACAGGCCGGGATCACAGATACGCAGTATTTT	CASSLGQAGITDTQYF
TRBJ2-7	TRBD2	16	few	TRBV7-8	TGTGCCAGCAGCTCTGGGACTAGCGGGAACTCCTACGAGCAGTACTTC	CASSSGTSGNSYEQYF
TRBJ2-1	TRBD2	20	-	TRBV2	TGTGCCAGCAGTACAATTGGGACTAGCGGGCTAAACATGGCCTACAATGAGCAGTTCTTC	CASSTIGTSGLNMAYNEQFF
TRBJ1-4	TRBD1	12	-	TRBV25-1	TGTGCGAGCAGGGGGTCAAATGAAAAACTGTTTTTT	CASRGSNEKLFF
TRBJ1-1	-	12	few	TRBV7-9	TGTGCCAGCATCCTGGGGGGTACTGAAGCTTTCTTT	CASILGGTEAFF
TRBJ1-1	-	15	-	TRBV7-2	TGTGCCAGCAGCTTAGAGGGGCCGGGGGTCACTGAAGCTTTCTTT	CASSLEGPGVTEAFF
TRBJ1-1	-	13	-	TRBV5-1	TGCGCCAGCAGGGCAGGAGGCAACACTGAAGCTTTCTTT	CASRAGGNTEAFF
TRBJ2-3	-	15	many	TRBV4-2	TGTGCCAGCAGCCAAGCCCGCGACAGACCAGATACGCAGTATTTT	CASSQARDRPDTQYF
TRBJ2-5	-	12	few	TRBV12-3/TRBV12-4	TGTGCCAGCAGTTTAAAGGCGGAGACCCAGTACTTC	CASSLKAETQYF
TRBJ2-1	-	15	once	TRBV21-1	TGTGCCAGCGGCCTATGCCCGCGGGTACGCAATGAGCAGTTCTTC	CASGLCPRVRNEQFF
TRBJ2-5	TRBD2	16	few	TRBV12-3/TRBV12-4	TGTGCCAGCAGTCCTGGACTAGCGGGGGGACAAGAGACCCAGTACTTC	CASSPGLAGGQETQYF
TRBJ1-2	TRBD1	12	few	TRBV12-3/TRBV12-4	TGTGCCAGCAGCCCAAACAGGGGTGGCTACACCTTC	CASSPNRGGYTF
TRBJ1-5	-	15	-	TRBV27	TGTGCCAGCAGCCCTTCCAGTAGCGGCAATCAGCCCCAGCATTTT	CASSPSSSGNQPQHF
TRBJ2-5	-	15	-	TRBV25-1	TGTGCCAGCAGTGAAAATGGTTTAGGACGGGAGACCCAGTACTTC	CASSENGLGRETQYF
TRBJ1-6	-	17	few	TRBV6-5	TGTGCCAGCAGTAACAGAGACAGTAGCTCCTATAATTCACCCCTCCACTTT	CASSNRDSSSYNSPLHF
TRBJ1-1	-	14	-	TRBV5-1	TGCGCCAGCAGCTTGGACAGGGAATTGGGTGAAGCTTTCTTT	CASSLDRELGEAFF
TRBJ2-4	TRBD1	14	-	TRBV29-1	TGCAGCGTTACGAGGGGGCTAGCCAAAAACATTCAGTACTTC	CSVTRGLAKNIQYF
TRBJ1-2	-	15	many	TRBV12-3/TRBV12-4	TGTGCCAGCAGTTTAGTCCAGGGCGAGTTTCATGGCTACACCTTC	CASSLVQGEFHGYTF
TRBJ1-3	-	14	-	TRBV7-9	TGTGCCATCCCGCTCAGGGAGGCAGGAAACACCATATATTTT	CAIPLREAGNTIYF
TRBJ1-4	-	15	-	TRBV10-3	TGTGCCATCAGGGGAGGCGAGGGAAGCAATGAAAAACTGTTTTTT	CAIRGGEGSNEKLFF
TRBJ2-1	TRBD2	17	few	TRBV7-3	TGTGCCAGCAGCCCAGATTCGACCGCGGGAGTGGGCAATGAGCAGTTCTTC	CASSPDSTAGVGNEQFF
TRBJ1-5	-	17	-	TRBV4-1	TGCGCCAGCAGCCAAGAGGTAGGGACCCATAGCAATCAGCCCCAGCATTTT	CASSQEVGTHSNQPQHF
TRBJ1-1	TRBD1	16	few	TRBV6-5	TGTGCCAGCAGTGACTTTGAGGACAGGGGGCCCTCTGAAGCTTTCTTT	CASSDFEDRGPSEAFF
TRBJ2-3	-	14	many	TRBV27	TGTGCCAGCAGTTTGCAGAGGCGGGCAGATACGCAGTATTTT	CASSLQRRADTQYF
TRBJ2-2	-	14	many	TRBV6-2/TRBV6-3	TGTGCCAGCAGTTACTCGGCCTTTAGCGGGGAGCTGTTTTTT	CASSYSAFSGELFF